This T cell receptor (beta chain) was identified during a study of T cells after yellow fever vaccination. Notes on the study in general: Abundant clonotypes from the bulk population could have been carried over as contaminants into FACS-sorted repertoires. Booster samples showed a return of most primary-vaccination clones (roughly 95% CD4, 80% to 90% CD8).

The CDR3 runs to 17 residues. Germline CDR1 DFQATT, CDR2 SNEGSKA (reference sequence). V shed 1 base and J shed 3 bases, with 20 bases lying between them. The authors made TCR cDNA by 5'RACE template switching, adding a universal primer site and UMIs. TCRdb re-derived calls from the 5' RACE reads in MiXCR, one entry per CDR3 protein. The table records some 350,000 distinct CDR3 sequences, approximately 3.9% of them present only once. A remark on this clonotype: Its antigen is unknown.

Source: PBMCs, taken 5 days after the yellow fever booster vaccination. The receptor's source is a man aged 18 to 30 who received the YFV17D yellow fever vaccine. The V gene is TRBV20-1, the J gene TRBJ2-3; no definite D call. The CDR3 sequence is CSARALRVAARTDTQYF. Here the CDR3 DNA reads TGCAGTGCTAGAGCCCTAAGAGTGGCAGCCAGGACAGATACGCAGTATTTT.